The rows below give T cell receptor beta chains drawn from one sample of a study of blood T cells in healthy people across ages. TCRdb used MiXCR to reprocess the 5' RACE reads, holding one entry per CDR3 protein. The sample consists of about 780,000 distinct CDR3 sequences, roughly 60% of them appearing once. The sequenced material came from blood. Source of these receptors: a man aged 25-45 years in good health. Both conserved end residues are part of each CDR3. The D gene is left open where the match is weak. Not every row has a clone size; where given, it reads once, few, many or a size class.

size	V	D	J	DNA	CDR3
.	TRBV5-1	.	TRBJ2-5	TGCGCCAGCAGCCCGGGACCCTTTTTTGTTGAGAAAGAGACCCAGTACTTC	CASSPGPFFVEKETQYF
.	TRBV15	TRBD1	TRBJ1-2	TGTGCCACCAGCAACCGGGACAGGGGTAACTATGGCTACACCTTC	CATSNRDRGNYGYTF
.	TRBV19	.	TRBJ2-1	TGTGCCAGTAGTATAGGTAGTAGTGTATACAATGAGCAGTTCTTC	CASSIGSSVYNEQFF
.	TRBV11-1	TRBD2	TRBJ2-1	TGTGCCAGCAGCCGACGTAGCGGGGGGGCCTACAATGAGCAGTTCTTC	CASSRRSGGAYNEQFF
.	TRBV6-5	TRBD1	TRBJ2-6	TGTGCCAGCAGTTATCTGGGGTGGGACAGGGGGCTTGGGGCCAACGTCCTGACTTTC	CASSYLGWDRGLGANVLTF
few	TRBV12-3/TRBV12-4	TRBD1	TRBJ2-7	TGTGCCAGCAGTCCTACAGGGGGCCAGCGGTCCTACGAGCAGTACTTC	CASSPTGGQRSYEQYF
.	TRBV13	.	TRBJ2-1	TGTGCCAGCAGCCACGAACCGACAGATCCTGGTTGGTTCTTC	CASSHEPTDPGWFF
few	TRBV29-1	.	TRBJ2-1	TGCAGCGTTTTCGACAGCAATGAGCAGTTCTTC	CSVFDSNEQFF
.	TRBV3-1	.	TRBJ2-2	TGTGCCAGCAGCCAAATCGTCGGGGCGGAACAACCTGGGGAGCTGTTTTTT	CASSQIVGAEQPGELFF
many	TRBV20-1	TRBD2	TRBJ2-1	TGCAGTGCTCCGACCGGGACTAGCGGGGGTTACCCCCACAATGAGCAGTTCTTC	CSAPTGTSGGYPHNEQFF
.	TRBV3-1	.	TRBJ2-4	TGTGCCAGCAGCCATGGTAACGGAGGGGCAAACATTCAGTACTTC	CASSHGNGGANIQYF
.	TRBV9	TRBD1	TRBJ2-3	TGTGCCAGCGACGCCGGGACAGCAAGCACAGATACGCAGTATTTT	CASDAGTASTDTQYF
.	TRBV20-1	.	TRBJ2-3	TGCAGTGCTAGAGAGCCAATAGGAGGCAGAGATACGCAGTATTTT	CSAREPIGGRDTQYF